This TCR beta chain comes out of a study of long-term antiretroviral therapy in people with HIV. A word on this clone: The antigen is not known.

Findings and limits, study-wide: Information on adherence to ART, viral resistance or therapy changes was unavailable. Versus controls, repertoires in people with HIV had narrower CDR3 length ranges. The repertoire was dominated at all time points by clones expanded before ART.

Researchers ran immunoSEQ v3.0 at survey level. Method: immunoSEQ multiplex PCR; TCRdb's copy keeps in-frame clones and lacks some. The table shows about 48,000 clones, with around four fifths occurring only once. For each donor, at least one pre-ART and at least two post-ART PBMC samples were available. This CDR3 spans 13 amino acids. CDR1 SGHNT and CDR2 YENEEA come from the germline V gene. V lost 5 bases, J lost 8 bases, and 12 bases lay in between. Specimen: unsorted PBMCs, collected 0.8 years after starting antiretroviral therapy. V and J are TRBV11-3 and TRBJ1-4; D is ambiguous. The TCR originated in a woman aged 18-29 years with HIV. The CDR3, as DNA: TGTGCCAGCAGCCGGTTGTGGCGGGAAAAACTGTTTTTT. The encoded protein is CASSRLWREKLFF.